This is a list of T cell receptor beta chains from one sample in a study of post-analysis software for immune sequencing data. TCRdb redid the calling of the PCR reads with MiXCR, one entry per CDR3 protein. The data show about 820,000 distinct CDR3 sequences, about 53% seen once. Sample: blood. Source of these receptors: a girl between 5 and 17 years old with multiple sclerosis. Each CDR3 is given with its conserved first and last residue. Each record gives: V gene, clone size, J gene, D gene, CDR3 DNA, CDR3 protein. The D gene is left open where the match is weak. Some rows mark clone size as missing; the rest say once, few, many or name a class of expanded clone.

v_gene: TRBV9; abundance: many; j_gene: TRBJ2-7; d_gene: TRBD1; CDR3nt: TGTGCCAGCAGCGCCCAGACAGGGGCCGAGCAGTACTTC; CDR3aa: CASSAQTGAEQYF
v_gene: TRBV6-1; abundance: NA; j_gene: TRBJ2-7; d_gene: TRBD2; CDR3nt: TGTGCCAGGAAGCCCCCGACTAGCCGTGTTGCTGAGCCGTACGAGCAGTACTTC; CDR3aa: CARKPPTSRVAEPYEQYF
v_gene: TRBV29-1; abundance: NA; j_gene: TRBJ2-5; d_gene: NA; CDR3nt: TGCAGCGTTTATGGGCTTGAGGGAGAGACCCAGTACTTC; CDR3aa: CSVYGLEGETQYF
v_gene: TRBV10-3; abundance: NA; j_gene: TRBJ2-3; d_gene: NA; CDR3nt: TGTGCCATCAGCGGGAGCGGAGGGGCCGTAGATACGCAGTATTTT; CDR3aa: CAISGSGGAVDTQYF
v_gene: TRBV18; abundance: NA; j_gene: TRBJ2-7; d_gene: NA; CDR3nt: TGTGCCAGCTCGGGGACTTTGATCGAGCAGTACTTC; CDR3aa: CASSGTLIEQYF
v_gene: TRBV10-3; abundance: NA; j_gene: TRBJ2-1; d_gene: TRBD2; CDR3nt: TGTGCCATCAGGGGGACTAGCGGAGAGCCTTACAATGAGCAGTTCTTC; CDR3aa: CAIRGTSGEPYNEQFF
v_gene: TRBV14; abundance: NA; j_gene: TRBJ2-4; d_gene: NA; CDR3nt: TGTGCCAGCAGCCAAGACCGAATCCCGAACATTCAGTACTTC; CDR3aa: CASSQDRIPNIQYF
v_gene: TRBV4-1; abundance: NA; j_gene: TRBJ2-7; d_gene: TRBD1; CDR3nt: TGCGCCAGCAGCCAAGATGAAGGGGGCGAAGGGTCCTACGAGCAGTACTTC; CDR3aa: CASSQDEGGEGSYEQYF
v_gene: TRBV7-6; abundance: NA; j_gene: TRBJ1-1; d_gene: TRBD1; CDR3nt: TGTGCCAGCAGCTTAGGGGACAGGGGGAGGAACACTGAAGCTTTCTTT; CDR3aa: CASSLGDRGRNTEAFF
v_gene: TRBV28; abundance: NA; j_gene: TRBJ2-7; d_gene: NA; CDR3nt: TGTGCCAGCAGTACTTACGGGGCCCGCGAGCAGTACTTC; CDR3aa: CASSTYGAREQYF
v_gene: TRBV3-1; abundance: NA; j_gene: TRBJ1-2; d_gene: NA; CDR3nt: TGTGCCAGCAGCCTGGGAAGCTTCGGGTGGTATGGCTACACCTTC; CDR3aa: CASSLGSFGWYGYTF
v_gene: TRBV14; abundance: once; j_gene: TRBJ2-1; d_gene: TRBD2; CDR3nt: TGTGCCAGCAGCCAAGCCCTGGGACTAGCGGGATACAATGAGCAGTTCTTC; CDR3aa: CASSQALGLAGYNEQFF
v_gene: TRBV4-1; abundance: NA; j_gene: TRBJ2-3; d_gene: TRBD2; CDR3nt: TGCGCCAGCAGCCCTAAACGGACTAGCCCAGCGGATACGCAGTATTTT; CDR3aa: CASSPKRTSPADTQYF
v_gene: TRBV12-3/TRBV12-4; abundance: NA; j_gene: TRBJ2-3; d_gene: TRBD2; CDR3nt: TGTGCCAGTAGTTTAGCGGGACGGACCGCCACAGATACGCAGTATTTT; CDR3aa: CASSLAGRTATDTQYF
v_gene: TRBV27; abundance: NA; j_gene: TRBJ1-2; d_gene: NA; CDR3nt: TGTGCCAGCAGTGCAAACTCTAGGAATGGCTACACCTTC; CDR3aa: CASSANSRNGYTF
v_gene: TRBV29-1; abundance: NA; j_gene: TRBJ1-5; d_gene: TRBD1; CDR3nt: TGCAGCCCGCACCAGGGACAGGAGGGACCGGGCAATCAGCCCCAGCATTTT; CDR3aa: CSPHQGQEGPGNQPQHF
v_gene: TRBV5-1; abundance: once; j_gene: TRBJ1-2; d_gene: NA; CDR3nt: TGCGCCAGCAGCTTGGAATCGGGCTATGGCTACACCTTC; CDR3aa: CASSLESGYGYTF
v_gene: TRBV12-3/TRBV12-4; abundance: NA; j_gene: TRBJ2-7; d_gene: TRBD1; CDR3nt: TGTGCCAGCCGCCGGACAGGGGGCCTTGTCGAGCAGTACTTC; CDR3aa: CASRRTGGLVEQYF
v_gene: TRBV11-3; abundance: NA; j_gene: TRBJ2-1; d_gene: TRBD2; CDR3nt: TGTGCCAGCAGCTTAGGACTAGCGGGGTCCGGCGATGAGCAGTTCTTC; CDR3aa: CASSLGLAGSGDEQFF
v_gene: TRBV5-1; abundance: NA; j_gene: TRBJ1-6; d_gene: TRBD1; CDR3nt: TGCGCCAGCAGCAATACCGGGACAGGGGACTCACCCCTCCACTTT; CDR3aa: CASSNTGTGDSPLHF
v_gene: TRBV20-1; abundance: NA; j_gene: TRBJ2-5; d_gene: NA; CDR3nt: TGCAGTGCACATAGGGCCGAGATCGGGGCCCTCGGACAGACCCAGTACTTC; CDR3aa: CSAHRAEIGALGQTQYF
v_gene: TRBV6-6; abundance: NA; j_gene: TRBJ2-1; d_gene: NA; CDR3nt: TGTGCCAGCAGTTACCCCGGGAATAACAATGAGCGGTTCTTC; CDR3aa: CASSYPGNNNERFF
v_gene: TRBV20-1; abundance: NA; j_gene: TRBJ2-5; d_gene: NA; CDR3nt: TGCAGTGCCTCTAGCCCCCCAGAGACCCAGTACTTC; CDR3aa: CSASSPPETQYF
v_gene: TRBV20-1; abundance: NA; j_gene: TRBJ2-5; d_gene: NA; CDR3nt: TGCAGTGCCACCCCGGGGCAGGTCCAAGAGACCCAGTACTTC; CDR3aa: CSATPGQVQETQYF
v_gene: TRBV7-2; abundance: NA; j_gene: TRBJ2-3; d_gene: TRBD2; CDR3nt: TGTGCCAGCAGCCCAATCGGACTAGCGGGAGGGTATTTGGTAGAAGATACGCAGTATTTT; CDR3aa: CASSPIGLAGGYLVEDTQYF
v_gene: TRBV6-6; abundance: few; j_gene: TRBJ1-2; d_gene: NA; CDR3nt: TGTGCCACCCTTCACCTGGCAGCTAACTATGGCTACACCTTC; CDR3aa: CATLHLAANYGYTF
v_gene: TRBV27; abundance: NA; j_gene: TRBJ2-2; d_gene: NA; CDR3nt: TGTGCCAGCAGTTTAATGGGACAGAACACCGGGGAGCTGTTTTTT; CDR3aa: CASSLMGQNTGELFF
v_gene: TRBV9; abundance: NA; j_gene: TRBJ2-3; d_gene: NA; CDR3nt: TGTGCCAGCAGCGTAGTGGCAGGGGTCGCAGATACGCAGTATTTT; CDR3aa: CASSVVAGVADTQYF
v_gene: TRBV10-3; abundance: few; j_gene: TRBJ2-7; d_gene: TRBD2; CDR3nt: TGTGCCATCAGTGGTCTAGCGGGAGGGTTTTCCTACGAGCAGTACTTC; CDR3aa: CAISGLAGGFSYEQYF
v_gene: TRBV20-1; abundance: NA; j_gene: TRBJ2-3; d_gene: NA; CDR3nt: TGCAGTGCTCTCTACACCGGGGAGACAGATACGCAGTATTTT; CDR3aa: CSALYTGETDTQYF
v_gene: TRBV20-1; abundance: NA; j_gene: TRBJ2-3; d_gene: TRBD1; CDR3nt: TGCAGTGCTACAAGGCGGGACAGGGGCACAGATACGCAGTATTTT; CDR3aa: CSATRRDRGTDTQYF
v_gene: TRBV5-1; abundance: NA; j_gene: TRBJ1-2; d_gene: NA; CDR3nt: TGCGCCAGCGGTATGAAAGGGCTGGATGGCTACACCTTC; CDR3aa: CASGMKGLDGYTF
v_gene: TRBV7-3; abundance: NA; j_gene: TRBJ2-3; d_gene: NA; CDR3nt: TGTGCCAGCAGCTCAACCTATCGCGGGACTTTCACAGATACGCAGTATTTT; CDR3aa: CASSSTYRGTFTDTQYF
v_gene: TRBV20-1; abundance: NA; j_gene: TRBJ2-1; d_gene: NA; CDR3nt: TGCAGTGCTGCAACAGGGCTCGTTACCTACAATGAGCAGTTCTTC; CDR3aa: CSAATGLVTYNEQFF
v_gene: TRBV15; abundance: NA; j_gene: TRBJ1-2; d_gene: NA; CDR3nt: TGTGCCACCAGCAGAGATGGGGGGGCCAGGATGAACTATGGCTACACCTTC; CDR3aa: CATSRDGGARMNYGYTF
v_gene: TRBV6-6; abundance: NA; j_gene: TRBJ2-1; d_gene: NA; CDR3nt: TGTGCCAGCAGTTACCGGCAGGGGGGGAATGAGCAGTTCTTC; CDR3aa: CASSYRQGGNEQFF
v_gene: TRBV7-6; abundance: NA; j_gene: TRBJ2-4; d_gene: NA; CDR3nt: TGTGCCAGCAGTTTATCCGACGCCGGGGGAAACATTCAGTACTTC; CDR3aa: CASSLSDAGGNIQYF
v_gene: TRBV25-1; abundance: few; j_gene: TRBJ1-4; d_gene: NA; CDR3nt: TGTGCCAGCCGTCACGGAGGGACGGTCAATGAAAAACTGTTTTTT; CDR3aa: CASRHGGTVNEKLFF
v_gene: TRBV5-1; abundance: NA; j_gene: TRBJ2-3; d_gene: NA; CDR3nt: TGCGCCAGCAGCTCGCCGGGACACCCGCAAGATACGCAGTATTTT; CDR3aa: CASSSPGHPQDTQYF
v_gene: TRBV2; abundance: few; j_gene: TRBJ2-3; d_gene: TRBD2; CDR3nt: TGTGCCAGCAGTGATGCGTTGGGAGGGTCAGATACGCAGTATTTT; CDR3aa: CASSDALGGSDTQYF
v_gene: TRBV5-1; abundance: few; j_gene: TRBJ1-1; d_gene: TRBD1; CDR3nt: TGCGCCAGCAGCTCATCCCCGGGACAGGGGGCTTCAGCTTTCTTT; CDR3aa: CASSSSPGQGASAFF
v_gene: TRBV29-1; abundance: NA; j_gene: TRBJ2-1; d_gene: TRBD2; CDR3nt: TGCAGCGCTAGGGGTAGCGGGAGGGCCTCCTACAATGAGCAGTTCTTC; CDR3aa: CSARGSGRASYNEQFF